The sequence of this T cell receptor (beta chain) was determined in a study of T cell responses to AZD1222 COVID-19 vaccine. Concerning this clone: Its antigen is not known.

Whole-study findings and limits: Among the donors, most were white British and more were female, and clonal diversity was possibly underestimated. There were vaccine-associated CD4 TCRs across spike, dominant at 160-218 and 743-854. Repertoire collection took place solely once the T cell response had peaked.

Repertoires were generated with immunoSEQ multiplex PCR, while TCRdb's copy carries only in-frame clones and drops some. The table includes under 150,000 clones, roughly 93% detected once. Second doses that came at about 4 or about 12 weeks were put together. Losses at the gene ends were 8 bases for V and 8 bases for J; bases not matched to a gene: 8. This CDR3 spans 12 amino acids. CDR1 and CDR2 from the germline V gene are MNHEY and SVGAGI. This TCR came from an adult who received the AZD1222 COVID-19 vaccine. The source material was peripheral blood, sampled 28 days after the second AZD1222 dose. The chain employs TRBV6-5 and TRBJ1-2; TRBD1 agrees at 7 bases. Here the CDR3 reads CASGEGARGYTF. The CDR3 DNA sequence: TGTGCCAGCGGGGAGGGGGCGCGGGGCTACACCTTC.